This TCR beta chain emerged from a study of graft-versus-host responses after intestinal transplantation (dated by TCRdb to the early 2020s). Regarding the research as a whole: Multivisceral, liver-intestinal, or isolated intestinal transplants were received by the recipients. Every recipient was given anti-thymocyte globulin induction, followed by 2 to 4 years of maintenance tacrolimus and steroids. Graft-versus-host and host-versus-graft alloreactive T cell clones were tracked in the graft, circulation and bone marrow after intestinal transplantation using bulk TCR-beta CDR3 sequencing. To identify alloreactive clones, pre-transplant mixed lymphocyte reaction products were sequenced and then compared with unstimulated pre-transplant donor and recipient T cells. A cohort of about 26 intestinal transplant recipients, including one retransplant, was enrolled, and a few patients lacking pretransplant specimens were excluded. Donor T cell macrochimerism was defined as a peak of at least 4% donor T cells among recipient peripheral blood mononuclear cells. Samples from a few later patients were sequenced in-house on an Illumina MiSeq with MiXCR processing rather than by the commercial service.

Comment on this clone: Its recognized antigen is unknown. There are no base qualities to consult, and no much larger clone falls within one base.

The time point label, read with the paper, signifies: cells obtained before transplantation from donor or recipient. CD3+CD4+ and CD3+CD8+ populations were FACS-sorted from unstimulated pre-transplant donor and recipient cells taken from spleen or lymph nodes. From cysteine to phenylalanine, the CDR3 is 11 amino acids long. CDR3 DNA only is kept here, 33 bases in frame from base 1. The V end loses 4 bases and the J end loses 4 bases, and a stretch of 2 bases separates them. Per the germline V gene, SGDLS is the CDR1 and YYNGEE is the CDR2. Libraries were built with the immunoSEQ multiplex PCR assay. For most patients, genomic DNA was isolated with the Qiagen DNeasy Blood and Tissue Kit and shipped frozen to Adaptive Biotechnologies for TCR sequencing. For most patients, genomic DNA was subjected to high-throughput TCR-beta CDR3 sequencing by Adaptive Biotechnologies. The authors' pipeline ran thus. TCR sequencing data for around 19 patients were retrieved from Adaptive's ImmunoSEQ software; a few other patients were processed with MiXCR and VDJtools. To correct CD4 versus CD8 sorting errors, any sequence found in both subsets at a frequency ratio below 5:1 was removed. Because the origin of CDR3 nucleotide sequences shared between donor and recipient could not be assigned, those sequences were removed. To be classed as alloreactive, a clone needed at least 2-fold expansion over unstimulated cells and a minimum CFSE-low frequency of 0.002% (template counts) or 0.001% (read counts). Mappable clones were those detected in sequenced pre-transplant spleen, lymph node, or MLR CFSE-low populations of the donor or recipient. Cumulative frequency of alloreactive clones was calculated as a percentage of all sequences weighted by copy number. The source is immuneACCESS, and TCRdb retained only in-frame sequences with V and J called. Part of the clones is not carried over; for the studies checked, unresolved V genes explain less than half of this, and the remainder is unexplained. From that table come the V and J calls and clone size; the DNA was used to work out D and trimming. The sample table shows about 89,000 clones, and around 93% are seen once. The ten top clones hold about 0.2% of the sample.

The full study reports these points: High GvH to HvG T cell clonal ratios were observed in the allografts of patients with donor T cell macrochimerism. The conclusions were limited by the relatively low number and heterogeneity of the intestinal transplant patients. GvH clones turned up in recipient bone marrow, with some appearing earlier in ileal mucosa or blood, a pattern consistent with an intestinal mucosal origin. Early after transplant, peak levels of circulating GvH clones were associated with declines in HvG clones.

The sequence links TRBV9 to TRBJ2-2, with the D gene not clear enough to name. This sequence originates from a human donor who was the organ donor for an intestinal transplant. Here the sequenced sample was unstimulated CD4+ T cells sorted from spleen or lymph node cells, taken before transplant. The CDR3 here reads CASSFTGELFF. The DNA reads as follows: TGTGCCAGCAGCTTCACCGGGGAGCTGTTTTTT.